The T cell receptor beta chain described here comes from a study of blood T cell repertoires in COVID-19. Per the authors' pipeline: Researchers report that nucleated cell counts were estimated from reference gene primer amplification. Assay used: immunoSEQ multiplex PCR; TCRdb lists only in-frame clones, some missing. V, J and clone size were drawn from that table, and D and trimming were deduced from the DNA. The table records more than 25,000 clones, around 85% of them present only once. The CDR3 spans 17 residues. Trimming cost V 0 bases and J 0 bases; bases outside gene matches: 2. Germline V gene data show CDR1 as SGHRS and CDR2 as YFSETQ.

The sequence was collected from a human donor with active COVID-19. The donor label of this sample is uncertain. The source material was peripheral blood. The chain carries TRBV5-1 and TRBJ2-7; 14 positions match TRBD2. In DNA, the CDR3 is TGCGCCAGCAGCTTGGGACTAGCGGGAGGGCTCTCCTACGAGCAGTACTTC. Protein product: CASSLGLAGGLSYEQYF.